These 8 T cell receptor beta chains share one sample of origin, sequenced in a study of post-analysis software for immune sequencing data. Tagging with unique molecular identifiers was a feature of the TCR beta cDNA libraries. TCRdb used MiXCR to reprocess the PCR reads, holding one entry per CDR3 protein. The sample has under 650,000 distinct CDR3 sequences, around 44% seen once; the top ten hold around 1.7%. Study findings and constraints: Several TRBV segments, TRBV5-6, TRBV5-1 and TRBV20-1 among them, were found more frequent in patients than controls.

These receptors are not linked to any known antigen. Specimen: blood. The receptors derive from a girl under 18 with multiple sclerosis.

CDR3 DNA: TGCAGTGCTAGAGAAGGACAGGGGAACACAGATACGCAGTATTTT. Translating gives CSAREGQGNTDTQYF. The chain combines TRBV20-1 with TRBJ2-3; 9 nucleotides agree with TRBD1. This CDR3 region has 15 residues. Germline-derived CDR1 and CDR2 are DFQATT and SNEGSKA (reference sequence). The trim removed 0 bases at V and 2 bases at J, leaving 3 bases unmatched.

The rearrangement joins TRBV27 to TRBJ2-7; D call uncertain. Germline V gene lookup returns CDR1 MNHEY and CDR2 SMNVEV (reference sequence). This CDR3 is 14 amino acids long. V shed 0 bases and J shed 2 bases, with 8 bases lying between them. CDR3 in DNA: TGTGCCAGCAGTTTATCGGCGGACCCCTACGAGCAGTACTTC. This translates into CASSLSADPYEQYF.

This clonotype showed up just a few times. J is TRBJ2-7 and V is TRBV3-1; TRBD2 matches 9 bases. Unmatched junction bases numbered 8, after V lost 5 bases and J lost 0 bases. Germline CDR1 LGHDT, CDR2 YNNKEL (reference sequence). The CDR3 sequence is 16 residues long. The CDR3 DNA reads TGTGCCAGCAGCACTAGCGGGTCAGACCTCTCCTACGAGCAGTACTTC. This codes for CASSTSGSDLSYEQYF.

This clonotype came up a few times. The chain carries TRBV7-2 and TRBJ2-1, with 11 bases matching TRBD2. Germline values: CDR1 SGHTA, CDR2 FQGNSA. CDR3 length: 15 amino acids. Trimming cost V 8 bases and J 2 bases; bases outside gene matches: 5. The CDR3 protein is CASCIAGGPYNEQFF. In DNA, the CDR3 is TGTGCCAGCTGTATAGCGGGGGGGCCCTACAATGAGCAGTTCTTC.

CDR3 in amino acids: CASSRRDSYSNQPQHF. As DNA, the CDR3 is TGTGCCAGCAGTAGGCGGGACAGCTATAGCAATCAGCCCCAGCATTTT. V is TRBV12-3 or TRBV12-4 and J is TRBJ1-5; 7 nucleotides agree with TRBD1. The CDR3 totals 16 residues. V lost 5 bases and J lost 0; bases outside the gene matches: 7.

This clonotype appeared a few times. The chain joins TRBV12-3 or TRBV12-4 to TRBJ1-1, with 11 bases matching TRBD1. This CDR3 region has 14 residues. V was clipped by 6 bases and J by 3 bases; unmatched bases: 3. This CDR3 reads CASSRGQGDTEAFF. CDR3 nucleotide sequence: TGTGCCAGCAGCCGGGGACAGGGGGACACTGAAGCTTTCTTT.

The CDR3 coding sequence is TGTGCCATCAGTGAGTCAAGGACAGGGGTCTACGAGCAGTACTTC. Protein product: CAISESRTGVYEQYF. The chain carries TRBV10-3 and TRBJ2-7, with TRBD1 matching 9 bases. The germline CDR1 and CDR2 sequences are ENHRY and SYGVKD. This CDR3 contains 15 residues. After removal of 0 bases from V and 3 bases from J, the junction contained 3 bases not matched to a gene.

V usage is TRBV5-1 and J usage is TRBJ2-1; D is ambiguous. The CDR3 loop spans 13 amino acids. The V gene's germline CDR1 is SGHRS and CDR2 YFSETQ. V was cut by 0 bases and J by 3 bases, with 4 bases left in between. DNA of the CDR3: TGCGCCAGCAGCTTGGATGTCTACAATGAGCAGTTCTTC. The encoded protein is CASSLDVYNEQFF.